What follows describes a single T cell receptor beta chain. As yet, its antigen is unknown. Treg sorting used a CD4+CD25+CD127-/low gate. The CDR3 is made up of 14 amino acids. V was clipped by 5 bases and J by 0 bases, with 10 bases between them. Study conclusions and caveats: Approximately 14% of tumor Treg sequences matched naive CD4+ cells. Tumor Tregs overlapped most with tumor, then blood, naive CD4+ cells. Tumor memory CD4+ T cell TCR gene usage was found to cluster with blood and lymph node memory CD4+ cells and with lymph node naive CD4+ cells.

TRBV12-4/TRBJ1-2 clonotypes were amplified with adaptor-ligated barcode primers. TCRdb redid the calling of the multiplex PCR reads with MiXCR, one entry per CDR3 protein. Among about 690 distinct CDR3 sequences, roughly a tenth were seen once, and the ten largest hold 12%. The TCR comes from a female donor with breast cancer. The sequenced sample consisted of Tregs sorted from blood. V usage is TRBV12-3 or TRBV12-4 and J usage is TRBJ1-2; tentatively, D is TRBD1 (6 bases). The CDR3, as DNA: TGTGCCAGCAGTGACAGGAGAACTAACTATGGCTACACCTTC. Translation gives CASSDRRTNYGYTF.